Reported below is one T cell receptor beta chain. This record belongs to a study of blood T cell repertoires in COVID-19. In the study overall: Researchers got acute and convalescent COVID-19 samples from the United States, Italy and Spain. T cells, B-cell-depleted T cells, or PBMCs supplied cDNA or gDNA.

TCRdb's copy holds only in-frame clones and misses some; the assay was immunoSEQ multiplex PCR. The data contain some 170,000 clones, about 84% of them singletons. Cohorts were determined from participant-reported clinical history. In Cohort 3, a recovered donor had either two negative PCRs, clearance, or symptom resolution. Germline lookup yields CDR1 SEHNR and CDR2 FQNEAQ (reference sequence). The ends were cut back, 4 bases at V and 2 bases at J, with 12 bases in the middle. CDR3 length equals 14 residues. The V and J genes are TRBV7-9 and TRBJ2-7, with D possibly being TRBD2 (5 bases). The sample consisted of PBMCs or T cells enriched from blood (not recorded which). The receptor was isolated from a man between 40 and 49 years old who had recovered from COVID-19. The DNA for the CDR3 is TGTGCCAGCAGCTCCTCGGACGGGGCCTACGAGCAGTACTTC. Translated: CASSSSDGAYEQYF.